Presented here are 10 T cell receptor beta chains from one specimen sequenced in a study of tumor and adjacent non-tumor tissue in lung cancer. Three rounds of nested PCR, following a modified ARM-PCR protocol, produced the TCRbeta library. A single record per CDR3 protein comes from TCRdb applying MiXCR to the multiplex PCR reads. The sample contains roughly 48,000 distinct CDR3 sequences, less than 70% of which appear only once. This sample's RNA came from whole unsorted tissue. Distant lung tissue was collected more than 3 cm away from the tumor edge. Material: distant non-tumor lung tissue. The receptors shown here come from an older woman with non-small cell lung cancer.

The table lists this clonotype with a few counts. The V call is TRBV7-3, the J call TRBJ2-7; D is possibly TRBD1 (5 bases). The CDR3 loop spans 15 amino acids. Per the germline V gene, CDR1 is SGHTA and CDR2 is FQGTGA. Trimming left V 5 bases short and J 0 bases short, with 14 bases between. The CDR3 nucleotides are TGTGCCAGCAGCCCCCAGGGTGGCGGCTCCTACGAGCAGTACTTC. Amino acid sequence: CASSPQGGGSYEQYF.

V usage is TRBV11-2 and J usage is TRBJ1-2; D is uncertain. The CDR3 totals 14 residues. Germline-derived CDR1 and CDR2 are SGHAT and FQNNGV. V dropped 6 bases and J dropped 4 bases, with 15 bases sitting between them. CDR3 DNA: TGTGCCAGCAGTAGTAGACATCACCCCTATGGCTACACCTTC. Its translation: CASSSRHHPYGYTF.

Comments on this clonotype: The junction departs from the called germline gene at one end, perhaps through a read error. The CDR3: CASSLEGRGRKKNIQYF. The CDR3 DNA reads as TGTGCCAGCAGCTTGGAGGGTAGGGGTAGGAAGAAAAACATCCAGTACTTC. The chain is built from TRBV5-4 and TRBJ2-4; possible D gene TRBD1, 5 bases. This CDR3 is built from 17 residues. The germline V gene has CDR1 SGHNT and CDR2 YYREEE (reference sequence).

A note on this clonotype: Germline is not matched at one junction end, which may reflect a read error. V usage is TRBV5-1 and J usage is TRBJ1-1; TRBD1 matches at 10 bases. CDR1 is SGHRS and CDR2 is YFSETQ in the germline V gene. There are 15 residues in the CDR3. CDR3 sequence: CASSLFRDRGAEASF. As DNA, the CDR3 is TGCGCCAGCAGCTTATTTCGGGACAGGGGCGCTGAAGCTTCCTTT.

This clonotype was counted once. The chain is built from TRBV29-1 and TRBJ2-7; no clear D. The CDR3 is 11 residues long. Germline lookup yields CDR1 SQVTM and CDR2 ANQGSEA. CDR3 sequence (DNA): TGCAGAGTATTGGACCCGGGCGAACAGTACTTC. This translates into CRVLDPGEQYF.

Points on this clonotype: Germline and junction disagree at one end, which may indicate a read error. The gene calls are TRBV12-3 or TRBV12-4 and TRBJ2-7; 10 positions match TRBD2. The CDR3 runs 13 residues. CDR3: CASILAGLDEQYF. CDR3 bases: TGTGCCAGCATACTAGCGGGACTCGACGAACAGTACTTC.

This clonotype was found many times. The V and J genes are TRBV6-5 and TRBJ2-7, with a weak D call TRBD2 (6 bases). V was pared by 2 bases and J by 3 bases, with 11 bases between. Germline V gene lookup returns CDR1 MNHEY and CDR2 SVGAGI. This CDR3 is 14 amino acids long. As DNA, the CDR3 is TGTGCCAGCAGTTACCGGGAGACCCACTACGAGCAGTACTTC. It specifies CASSYRETHYEQYF.

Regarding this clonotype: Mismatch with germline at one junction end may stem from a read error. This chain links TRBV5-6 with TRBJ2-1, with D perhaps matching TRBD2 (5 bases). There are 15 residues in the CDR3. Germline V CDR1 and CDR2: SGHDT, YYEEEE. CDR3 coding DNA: TGTGCCAGCAGCTCTAGCACCGATGCGTACAATGAGCAGTCCTTC. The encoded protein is CASSSSTDAYNEQSF. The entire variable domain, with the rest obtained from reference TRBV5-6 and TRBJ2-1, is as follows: DAGVTQSPTHLIKTRGQQVTLRCSPKSGHDTVSWYQQALGQGPQFIFQYYEEEERQRGNFPDRFSGHQFPNYSSELNVNALLLGDSALYLCASSSSTDAYNEQSFGPGTRLTVL.

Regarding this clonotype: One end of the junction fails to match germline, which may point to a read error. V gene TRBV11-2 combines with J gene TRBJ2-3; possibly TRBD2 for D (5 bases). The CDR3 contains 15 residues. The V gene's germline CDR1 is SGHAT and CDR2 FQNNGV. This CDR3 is CASSFTSGTTDMQYF. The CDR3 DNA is TGTGCCAGCAGTTTCACTAGTGGTACCACAGATATGCAGTATTTT.

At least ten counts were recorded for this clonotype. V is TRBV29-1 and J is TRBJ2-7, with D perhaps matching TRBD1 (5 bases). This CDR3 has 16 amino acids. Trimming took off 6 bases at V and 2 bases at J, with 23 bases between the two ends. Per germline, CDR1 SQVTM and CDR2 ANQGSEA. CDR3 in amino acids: CSVEKGAQVGTYEQYF. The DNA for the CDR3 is TGCAGCGTCGAGAAAGGGGCCCAGGTAGGAACCTACGAGCAGTACTTC.